This TCR beta chain was sequenced during a study of blood T cell repertoires in COVID-19. Study overall: Specimens from acute and convalescent COVID-19 originated in the United States, Italy and Spain. PBMCs, B-cell-depleted T cells, or T cells were the source of the cDNA or gDNA that made up the material.

The CDR3 runs 16 residues. Germline V gene data show CDR1 as MDHEN and CDR2 as SYDVKM. Trimming pared 3 bases from V and 1 base from J, leaving 15 bases between. Original data processing: For nucleated cells, counts were estimated from reference gene primer amplification. Libraries were prepared by immunoSEQ multiplex PCR; TCRdb keeps only in-frame clonotypes and omits some of them. From that table come the V and J calls and clone size; the DNA was used to work out D and trimming. The sample yields fewer than 250,000 clones, approximately 86% seen once. The sequence was obtained from a woman aged 60-75 years who had recovered from COVID-19. The sequencing sample was made of peripheral blood. V and J are TRBV28 and TRBJ2-5; D might be TRBD2 (5 bases). CDR3: CASSFFARTFQETQYF. The DNA of the CDR3 is TGTGCCAGCAGTTTTTTCGCGCGGACTTTCCAAGAGACCCAGTACTTC.